These 20 T cell receptor beta chains came from one sample sequenced in a study of blood T cell repertoires in COVID-19. Sequencing used immunoSEQ multiplex PCR; TCRdb keeps in-frame clones, though not all of them. This sample has around 140,000 clones; around 90% occur once, and the top ten carry approximately 4.3%. The sample consisted of PBMCs or T cells enriched from blood (not recorded which). Receptors originate from a woman between 40 and 50 years old who had been exposed to COVID-19.

This chain connects TRBV9 to TRBJ1-2, with TRBD1 identical over 9 bases. CDR1 and CDR2 (germline): SGDLS, YYNGEE. V lost 0 bases and J lost 2; bases outside the gene matches: 5. The length of the CDR3 is 16 residues. CDR3 protein: CASSVEQGARNYGYTF. The DNA for the CDR3 is TGTGCCAGCAGCGTAGAACAGGGGGCTAGGAACTATGGCTACACCTTC.

J is TRBJ1-2 and V is TRBV6-6; 7 nucleotides line up with TRBD1. This CDR3 comprises 13 residues. CDR1 is MNHNY and CDR2 is SVGAGI in the germline V gene (reference sequence). With V trimmed by 10 bases and J by 1 base, 6 bases remained unmatched. The CDR3 DNA reads as TGTGCCATCCCGACAGGGAATAACTATGGCTACACCTTC. It encodes CAIPTGNNYGYTF.

The V and J genes are TRBV18 and TRBJ2-3; 12 bases agree with TRBD1. Germline CDR1 KGHSH, CDR2 LQKENI. Trimming at V came to 4 bases and at J to 7 bases, leaving 9 bases not matched to a gene. CDR3 length equals 16 residues. Here the CDR3 DNA reads TGTGCCAGCTCACTCGCGCCGGGACAGGGGGCAAATACGCAGTATTTT. Encoded protein: CASSLAPGQGANTQYF.

The chain joins TRBV5-1 to TRBJ2-7, with 11 bases that match TRBD2. Germline values: CDR1 SGHRS, CDR2 YFSETQ. J was trimmed by 4 bases and V by 5 bases; bases with no gene match: 5. The CDR3 length is 14 residues. This CDR3 reads CASRSASGRYEQYF. CDR3 in DNA: TGCGCCAGCAGATCCGCTAGCGGGAGGTACGAGCAGTACTTC. The entire variable domain, with the rest obtained from reference TRBV5-1 and TRBJ2-7, is as follows: KAGVTQTPRYLIKTRGQQVTLSCSPISGHRSVSWYQQTPGQGLQFLFEYFSETQRNKGNFPGRFSGRQFSNSRSEMNVSTLELGDSALYLCASRSASGRYEQYFGPGTRLTVT.

The rearrangement uses TRBV19 and TRBJ2-7, with 11 bases that match TRBD2. CDR1 LNHDA and CDR2 SQIVND come from the germline V gene (reference sequence). This CDR3 contains 16 residues. Trimming at V came to 5 bases and at J to 0 bases, leaving 6 bases not matched to a gene. The CDR3 nucleotides are TGTGCCAGTAGTGCCGGACTAGCGGGCCTCTCCTACGAGCAGTACTTC. It encodes CASSAGLAGLSYEQYF.

The J gene is TRBJ1-1, the V gene TRBV28; D unclear. Germline assignment: CDR1 MDHEN and CDR2 SYDVKM. V lost 5 bases and J 5 bases, leaving 6 bases between the germline ends. The CDR3 loop spans 11 amino acids. This chain's CDR3 is CASSGRTEAFF. In nucleotides, the CDR3 is TGTGCCAGCAGTGGCAGGACTGAAGCTTTCTTT.

This sequence joins TRBV7-2 and TRBJ2-2; 8 nucleotides align to TRBD2. This CDR3 contains 17 residues. J gave up 7 bases and V 4 bases, and 14 bases lay outside the gene matches. The V gene's germline CDR1 is SGHTA and CDR2 FQGNSA. The CDR3 region has the DNA TGTGCCAGCAGCTCCGCAAGTAGAGTAGCGGGGTACGGGGAGCTGTTTTTT. It encodes CASSSASRVAGYGELFF.

The gene calls are TRBV2 and TRBJ2-6; TRBD2 agrees at 7 bases. V lost 5 bases, J lost 0 bases, and 4 bases stayed unmatched. Germline V lookup: CDR1 SNHLY, CDR2 FYNNEI. This CDR3 has 16 residues. The chain's CDR3 is CASSRTGGSGANVLTF. The CDR3 DNA reads as TGTGCCAGCAGTCGGACGGGGGGCTCTGGGGCCAACGTCCTGACTTTC.

This chain joins TRBV19 and TRBJ2-3; 8 bases align to TRBD2. This CDR3 spans 14 amino acids. V lost 4 bases, J lost 4 bases, and 4 bases stayed unmatched. In germline, CDR1 is LNHDA, CDR2 SQIVND (reference sequence). CDR3 amino acids: CASSTPGGADTQYF. For the CDR3, the DNA is TGTGCCAGTAGTACCCCGGGGGGGGCAGATACGCAGTATTTT.

The chain links TRBV19 to TRBJ1-2, with D uncertain. The ends were cut back, 1 base at V and 4 bases at J, with 10 bases in the middle. The CDR3 is made up of 14 amino acids. CDR1 and CDR2 from the germline V gene are LNHDA and SQIVND (reference sequence). CDR3 bases: TGTGCCAGTAGTATAGCCCTTGGGAGCTATGGCTACACCTTC. Translation: CASSIALGSYGYTF. Looking up the rest from reference TRBV19 and TRBJ1-2 gives the full variable domain: DGGITQSPKYLFRKEGQNVTLSCEQNLNHDAMYWYRQDPGQGLRLIYYSQIVNDFQKGDIAEGYSVSREKKESFPLTVTSAQKNPTAFYLCASSIALGSYGYTFGSGTRLTVV.

V and J are TRBV4-1 and TRBJ2-3, with 13 positions matching TRBD2. The germline V gene encodes CDR1 MGHRA and CDR2 YSYEKL. The trim removed 6 bases at V and 3 bases at J, leaving 6 bases unmatched. This CDR3 has 16 residues. The CDR3 sequence: CASSPGLAGATDTQYF. CDR3 sequence (DNA): TGCGCCAGCAGTCCAGGACTAGCGGGAGCTACAGATACGCAGTATTTT.

The chain carries TRBV7-9 and TRBJ2-3; a weak D match, TRBD2 (7 bases). Germline values: CDR1 SEHNR, CDR2 FQNEAQ (reference sequence). The CDR3 contains 16 residues. Trimming pared 5 bases from V and 2 bases from J, leaving 17 bases between. CDR3 in amino acids: CASSQIRGAVTDTQYF. The CDR3 DNA sequence: TGTGCCAGCAGCCAAATTCGGGGGGCCGTCACAGATACGCAGTATTTT.

This chain uses TRBV5-4 with TRBJ2-7; the match to TRBD2 covers 7 bases. Germline V lookup: CDR1 SGHNT, CDR2 YYREEE (reference sequence). CDR3 length: 14 amino acids. J lost 5 bases, V lost 4 bases, and 9 bases had no gene match. The CDR3 DNA reads TGTGCCAGCAGCCCTGAAGCGGGAACCCACGAGCAGTACTTC. This codes for CASSPEAGTHEQYF.

V and J are TRBV7-8 and TRBJ2-1, with 8 bases lining up with TRBD2. Germline V gene lookup returns CDR1 SGHVS and CDR2 FQNEAQ. V dropped 5 bases and J dropped 4; count of bases not matched to a gene: 7. The CDR3 runs 15 residues. Written as DNA, the CDR3 is TGTGCCAGCAGCCTGTACGGGGGGGCGTACAATGAGCAGTTCTTC. This codes for CASSLYGGAYNEQFF.

The J gene is TRBJ2-2, the V gene TRBV10-3; possibly TRBD2 for D (6 bases). V lost 0 bases and J 3 bases, leaving 11 bases between the germline ends. The germline V gene encodes CDR1 ENHRY and CDR2 SYGVKD. The CDR3 loop spans 16 amino acids. The CDR3: CAISESEGMDTGELFF. The CDR3 DNA sequence: TGTGCCATCAGTGAGTCGGAGGGAATGGACACCGGGGAGCTGTTTTTT.

In this sample, this clone turned up a few times. The gene calls are TRBV18 and TRBJ1-1; maybe TRBD1 (5 bases). V lost 3 bases, J lost 4 bases, and 18 bases lay in between. This CDR3 is 16 amino acids long. Germline V gene lookup returns CDR1 KGHSH and CDR2 LQKENI. CDR3 DNA: TGTGCCAGCTCACCGAATCGGCGGGGGAGAGGCACTGAAGCTTTCTTT. Translation: CASSPNRRGRGTEAFF.

This sequence joins TRBV6-5 and TRBJ2-7; D gene ambiguous. Deletions cut 0 bases from V and 7 bases from J, with 16 bases between. The CDR3 contains 15 residues. Germline loops: CDR1 MNHEY, CDR2 SVGAGI. The CDR3 sequence: CASSYSLNPSWEQYF. CDR3 in DNA: TGTGCCAGCAGTTACTCACTAAACCCATCGTGGGAGCAGTACTTC.

This clone has just a few counts. The genes are TRBV19 and TRBJ2-7, with D perhaps matching TRBD1 (5 bases). Germline CDR1 reads LNHDA; CDR2 reads SQIVND (reference sequence). The CDR3 has 14 residues. V dropped 4 bases and J dropped 3 bases, with 13 bases sitting between them. The DNA of the CDR3 is TGTGCCAGTAGTACCTCGAGACAGAACTACGAGCAGTACTTC. Translating gives CASSTSRQNYEQYF.

The V gene is TRBV12-3 or TRBV12-4, the J gene TRBJ2-7, with 7 bases matching TRBD1. After removal of 1 base from V and 4 bases from J, the junction contained 1 base not matched to a gene. This CDR3 is 13 amino acids long. The CDR3 DNA is TGTGCCAGCAGTTTAGGGGACAGTTACGAGCAGTACTTC. Translated, it gives CASSLGDSYEQYF.

The chain is built from TRBV5-1 and TRBJ1-6; no firm D call. This CDR3 has 15 amino acids. The germline V gene encodes CDR1 SGHRS and CDR2 YFSETQ. The ends were cut back, 2 bases at V and 6 bases at J, with 12 bases in the middle. DNA for the CDR3: TGCGCCAGCAGCTTAGGAGTGAACTTTAATTCACCCCTCCACTTT. It is translated as CASSLGVNFNSPLHF.